Presented here are 18 T cell receptor beta chains from one specimen sequenced in a study of T cell responses to AZD1222 COVID-19 vaccine. Generated by immunoSEQ multiplex PCR, the TCRdb table keeps only in-frame clones and is missing some. The sample has 120,000 or so clones; roughly 88% are singletons. The sequencing used peripheral blood, collected on day 0 of AZD1222 vaccination. All receptors derive from an adult in good health.

The rearrangement joins TRBV7-8 to TRBJ2-7, with no clear D. V lost 5 bases to trimming and J lost 3 bases, with 17 bases between them. Germline V gene sequence: CDR1 SGHVS, CDR2 FQNEAQ. The CDR3 is made up of 15 amino acids. The DNA of the CDR3 is TGTGCCAGCAGCCCTCGGGCGTCAGGAGACTACGAGCAGTACTTC. Amino acid sequence: CASSPRASGDYEQYF.

The chain has TRBV28 and TRBJ1-1; D remains ambiguous. CDR3 length: 11 amino acids. The V gene lost 8 bases and the J gene lost 5 bases, with 9 bases spanning the gap. Germline V gives CDR1 MDHEN, CDR2 SYDVKM. The CDR3 DNA follows: TGTGCCAGCTTTCCCGTAACTGAAGCTTTCTTT. This sequence encodes CASFPVTEAFF.

The chain employs TRBV2 and TRBJ2-3; 7 bases agree with TRBD2. The V and J ends lost 5 bases and 8 bases, in that order; junction bases with no gene match: 16. The germline CDR1 and CDR2 sequences are SNHLY and FYNNEI. There are 16 residues in the CDR3. The chain's CDR3 is CASSLTTSRPGGTQYF. As DNA, the CDR3 is TGTGCCAGCAGTCTTACGACTAGCCGCCCCGGAGGTACGCAGTATTTT.

The chain has TRBV10-2 and TRBJ1-2, with D tentatively TRBD1 (5 bases). This CDR3 comprises 14 residues. Trimming took 6 bases from V and 0 from J, leaving 11 bases between them. Germline V CDR1 and CDR2: WSHSY, SAAADI. This chain's CDR3 is CASRASGPNYGYTF. CDR3 in DNA: TGCGCCAGCAGGGCCTCGGGGCCTAACTATGGCTACACCTTC.

The V and J genes are TRBV5-1 and TRBJ2-3; unclear D gene. This CDR3 has 13 amino acids. CDR1 SGHRS and CDR2 YFSETQ come from the germline V gene. Trimming took off 0 bases at V and 3 bases at J, with 5 bases between the two ends. CDR3 nucleotides: TGCGCCAGCAGCTTGGCCCCAACAGATACGCAGTATTTT. Encoded protein: CASSLAPTDTQYF.

The CDR3: CASSPSLGTGISYEQYF. CDR3 DNA sequence: TGTGCCAGCTCACCATCCCTTGGGACAGGGATTTCGTACGAGCAGTACTTC. The V and J genes are TRBV18 and TRBJ2-7, with TRBD1 matching 9 bases. From germline, CDR1 is KGHSH and CDR2 LQKENI. V shed 2 bases, J shed 4 bases, and the junction held 12 bases outside the gene matches. This CDR3 region has 17 residues.

The rearrangement uses TRBV19 and TRBJ2-7, with D hard to call. The CDR3 has 14 amino acids. V was pared by 4 bases and J by 3 bases, with 13 bases between. The germline gives CDR1 LNHDA, CDR2 SQIVND (reference sequence). CDR3 nucleotide sequence: TGTGCCAGTAGTAGTGGTCTAGACGGCTACGAGCAGTACTTC. Translated: CASSSGLDGYEQYF.

This clone was seen once. This chain links TRBV30 with TRBJ1-6; D remains unclear. From germline, CDR1 is GTSNPN and CDR2 SVGIG (reference sequence). The CDR3 is made up of 14 amino acids. V lost 3 bases to trimming and J lost 4 bases, with 10 bases between them. The CDR3 loop reads CAWRAVLYNSPLHF. The DNA of the CDR3 is TGTGCCTGGAGGGCGGTCCTTTATAATTCACCCCTCCACTTT. Filled out from reference TRBV30 and TRBJ1-6, the complete variable domain reads SQTIHQWPATLVQPVGSPLSLECTVEGTSNPNLYWYRQAAGRGLQLLFYSVGIGQISSEVPQNLSASRPQDRQFILSSKKLLLSDSGFYLCAWRAVLYNSPLHFGNGTRLTVT.

The gene calls are TRBV6-5 and TRBJ1-6; 9 bases agree with TRBD1. Germline CDR1 reads MNHEY; CDR2 reads SVGAGI. After removal of 8 bases from V and 10 bases from J, the junction contained 9 bases not matched to a gene. The length of the CDR3 is 14 residues. CDR3 loop: CASGGTGNRSPLHF. The CDR3 DNA follows: TGTGCCAGCGGGGGGACAGGGAACCGATCACCCCTCCACTTT.

The chain is built from TRBV19 and TRBJ1-6; D call uncertain. Germline-derived CDR1 and CDR2 are LNHDA and SQIVND (reference sequence). V was pared by 1 base and J by 7 bases, with 8 bases between. This CDR3 has 14 residues. The DNA for the CDR3 is TGTGCCAGTAGTATAGGAATGGGGAATTCACCCCTCCACTTT. Its protein product is CASSIGMGNSPLHF.

The genes are TRBV7-7 and TRBJ2-3; D remains ambiguous. The V gene lost 1 base and the J gene lost 5 bases, with 13 bases spanning the gap. Germline lookup yields CDR1 SSHAT and CDR2 FNYEAQ (reference sequence). The CDR3 runs 15 residues. CDR3: CASSLGQFPGDTQYF. DNA for the CDR3: TGTGCCAGCAGCTTAGGCCAGTTTCCAGGAGATACGCAGTATTTT. Full variable domain (remainder filled in from reference TRBV7-7 and TRBJ2-3): GAGVSQSPRYKVTKRGQDVTLRCDPISSHATLYWYQQALGQGPEFLTYFNYEAQPDKSGLPSDRFSAERPEGSISTLTIQRTEQRDSAMYRCASSLGQFPGDTQYFGPGTRLTVL.

This clone was observed a single time. The rearrangement joins TRBV5-1 to TRBJ1-1; weak D call: TRBD1 (6 bases). V shed 3 bases and J shed 0 bases, with 12 bases lying between them. The germline CDR1 and CDR2 sequences are SGHRS and YFSETQ. There are 15 residues in the CDR3. The chain's CDR3 is CASSWTEGMNTEAFF. The CDR3 nucleotides are TGCGCCAGCAGCTGGACAGAGGGCATGAACACTGAAGCTTTCTTT.

The chain combines TRBV25-1 with TRBJ1-6; D gene uncertain. The CDR3 loop spans 16 amino acids. The V end lost 3 bases, the J end lost 7 bases, and 16 bases lay between the germline ends. Germline CDR1 reads MGHDK; CDR2 reads SYGVNS. CDR3 in amino acids: CASSDKHGRGNSPLHF. The CDR3 DNA reads TGTGCCAGCAGTGATAAACACGGGAGAGGCAATTCACCCCTCCACTTT. The variable domain in full, with the rest retrieved from reference TRBV25-1 and TRBJ1-6, is EADIYQTPRYLVIGTGKKITLECSQTMGHDKMYWYQQDPGMELHLIHYSYGVNSTEKGDLSSESTVSRIRTEHFPLTLESARPSHTSQYLCASSDKHGRGNSPLHFGNGTRLTVT.

The CDR3 DNA reads TGTGCCAGCAGCGGGCTAGCGGCTCACAATGAGCAGTTCTTC. Residues: CASSGLAAHNEQFF. This chain connects TRBV7-6 to TRBJ2-1, with 7 nucleotides matching TRBD2. The trim removed 5 bases at V and 5 bases at J, leaving 6 bases unmatched. The CDR3 runs 14 residues. Germline loops: CDR1 SGHVS, CDR2 FNYEAQ.

This clone was detected once. This chain links TRBV19 with TRBJ1-2; 7 bases are a match to TRBD1. The V gene's germline CDR1 is LNHDA and CDR2 SQIVND (reference sequence). This CDR3 has 13 residues. V shed 6 bases, J shed 6 bases, and the junction held 7 bases outside the gene matches. The CDR3 protein is CASRPAGGHGYTF. CDR3 bases: TGTGCCAGTAGGCCAGCAGGGGGGCATGGCTACACCTTC.

J is TRBJ2-7 and V is TRBV4-1; TRBD1 aligns across 7 bases. Losses at the gene ends were 4 bases for V and 6 bases for J; bases not matched to a gene: 12. Germline CDR1 reads MGHRA; CDR2 reads YSYEKL. There are 15 residues in the CDR3. CDR3 residues: CASSPSPGTVAEQYF. CDR3 DNA: TGCGCCAGCAGCCCATCACCCGGGACAGTCGCCGAGCAGTACTTC.

This clone occurred a few times. The V and J genes are TRBV12-3 or TRBV12-4 and TRBJ2-7, with no clear D. V dropped 3 bases and J dropped 5 bases, with 11 bases sitting between them. There are 13 residues in the CDR3. As DNA, the CDR3 is TGTGCCAGCAGTTTTTCGCGCAGCAACGAGCAGTACTTC. Residues: CASSFSRSNEQYF.

The CDR3 loop is CASSWVTGAVAKNIQYF. The DNA of the CDR3 is TGTGCCAGCAGTTGGGTAACGGGGGCGGTAGCCAAAAACATTCAGTACTTC. This sequence joins TRBV6-2 or TRBV6-3 and TRBJ2-4; TRBD1 or TRBD2 may be the D gene (6 bases each). This CDR3 is built from 17 residues. Between the trimmed V and J ends, which lost 4 bases and 0 bases, there was a span of 16 bases. Germline-derived CDR1 and CDR2 are MNHEY and SVGEGT.